Listed here is a single TCR beta chain. Its binding antigen is unknown. No quality values exist for individual bases; no much larger clone is one base distant. At diagnosis, tumor, uninvolved tumor-adjacent lung and peripheral blood were collected and then preserved as a mix of FFPE and fresh-frozen material. Blood samples were analyzed as peripheral blood mononuclear cells for TCR repertoire profiling. TCR beta CDR3 regions were sequenced from DNA using the immunoSEQ Assay. In the authors' own workflow: T cell density was computed as TCR beta template counts normalized to usable DNA estimated by amplifying housekeeping genes. Using the preseqR package, richness was estimated by extrapolating to 120,000 templates for tissue samples and 400,000 templates for PBMC samples. Clonality was defined by subtracting Pielou's evenness from one. To identify tissue-enriched TCRs, differential abundance testing was run on productive amino-acid clonotypes with a minimum total count of 5 and an alpha of 0.1. The Jaccard Index and the Morisita Overlap Index were used to measure repertoire overlap between compartments. GLIPH grouped TCR beta CDR3s together with public tetramer-defined viral CDR3s, and a viral motif had to include at least three viral sequences and also show V-gene enrichment. Entries here come from immuneACCESS through TCRdb and include only in-frame sequences with V and J called. Some clones fail to appear in such tables; in the studies checked, an unresolved V gene covers under half of the shortfall, and the cause of the remainder is unknown. The V and J calls and clone size come from that table; D and trimming were worked out from the DNA. This sample gives around 30,000 clones in total; approximately 88% of them show up just once. The ten biggest clones cover roughly 6.8% of the sample.

The entry originates in a study of T cells in localized non-small cell lung cancer (TCRdb year 2020). For the study in its entirety: Comparing tumors with uninvolved tumor-adjacent lungs, the study looked at the T cell repertoires of 236 patients with early-stage NSCLC. A mean age of around 66 years was recorded for the NSCLC patients, of whom under 150 were male and some 100 were female. The cohort was made up of around 220 treatment-naive NSCLC patients whose localized lung tumors had been resected. The study at large found these results: Longer overall survival was associated with higher blood T cell density, whereas shorter survival was associated with higher adjacent-lung clonality. Because multi-region sequencing of the tumors was not done, intratumor heterogeneity could not be ruled out. Of the top 100 tumor clones, a median of approximately 60 were detected in paired uninvolved adjacent lung; under 30 were also among that lung's top 100. Uninvolved tumor-adjacent lung showed the highest T cell clonality, higher than tumor, which suggests more focused antigenic responses in the uninvolved tumor-adjacent lung. Because the study design was exploratory, TCR variables were selected using unadjusted p-values without false-discovery rate correction.

The sequenced sample was peripheral blood, obtained before any cancer treatment. This clonotype was obtained from a male donor aged 60 or over with stage I lung adenocarcinoma.

The nucleotides are TGTGCCAGCAGCTTAGGGAGCGGAGGGCAAGAGACCCAGTACTTC. This codes for CASSLGSGGQETQYF. The V and J genes are TRBV7-2 and TRBJ2-5; the D region possibly corresponds to TRBD2 (6 bases align). The CDR3 sequence holds 15 residues, the cysteine and phenylalanine included. Only the CDR3 region is kept as DNA, spanning 45 bases read in frame from base 1. CDR1 SGHTA and CDR2 FQGNSA were looked up in the germline V gene. V lost 1 base and J lost 2 bases; the stretch between them is 11 bases long.